The 16 T cell receptor beta chains below all came from one sample that was sequenced in a study of cytomegalovirus exposure and HLA in healthy donors. The primer mix had 60 Vbeta and 13 Jbeta primers. The data were produced by immunoSEQ multiplex PCR, yet TCRdb's version contains in-frame clones alone and is incomplete. This sample's clone table lists roughly 140,000 clones. Sequencing was carried out using PBMCs. Receptors originate from a male donor in good health and CMV-seronegative.

The rearrangement uses TRBV7-8 and TRBJ1-2, with unresolved D. The CDR3 extends over 15 amino acids. V was pared by 4 bases and J by 5 bases, with 17 bases between. Per germline, CDR1 SGHVS and CDR2 FQNEAQ. The CDR3 reads CASSSTDSPSYGYTF. DNA for the CDR3: TGTGCCAGCAGCTCGACGGACTCCCCTTCTTATGGCTACACCTTC.

V usage is TRBV9 and J usage is TRBJ2-5, with 16 nucleotides matching TRBD2. V lost 0 bases, J lost 2 bases, and 13 bases stayed unmatched. The CDR3 loop spans 21 amino acids. The germline CDR1 and CDR2 sequences are SGDLS and YYNGEE. DNA of the CDR3: TGTGCCAGCAGCGTAGACCCGGGACTAGCGGGGGGGCCCCCCAATCAAGAGACCCAGTACTTC. Amino acid sequence: CASSVDPGLAGGPPNQETQYF.

A note on this clone: Within the sample, other DNA sequences also encode this same CDR3. This sequence joins TRBV9 and TRBJ2-3; no firm D call. V dropped 0 bases and J dropped 1 base, with 6 bases sitting between them. The germline CDR1 and CDR2 sequences are SGDLS and YYNGEE. The CDR3 is 14 amino acids. In nucleotides, the CDR3 is TGTGCCAGCAGCGTAGGGAGCGGCACAGATACGCAGTATTTT. Residues: CASSVGSGTDTQYF.

V gene TRBV5-6 combines with J gene TRBJ2-5, with D possibly being TRBD1 (5 bases). The V gene's germline CDR1 is SGHDT and CDR2 YYEEEE. Trimming removed 0 bases at V and 4 bases at J, with 10 bases between. The length of the CDR3 is 14 residues. The CDR3 reads CASSLGQFIETQYF. The CDR3 nucleotides are TGTGCCAGCAGCTTGGGACAGTTTATAGAGACCCAGTACTTC.

This chain joins TRBV5-1 and TRBJ1-3, with D perhaps TRBD1 (6 bases). Trimming took 4 bases from V and 2 from J, leaving 13 bases between them. Germline assignment: CDR1 SGHRS and CDR2 YFSETQ. The CDR3 runs 15 residues. As DNA, the CDR3 is TGCGCCAGCAGCATGGACAGTACTGCTGGAAACACCATATATTTT. Translating it yields CASSMDSTAGNTIYF.

The CDR3: CASSLGAQHEVEAFF. CDR3 coding DNA: TGTGCCAGCAGCTTGGGGGCACAGCACGAAGTGGAAGCTTTCTTT. V and J are TRBV5-4 and TRBJ1-1, with D uncertain. This CDR3 is built from 15 residues. Trimming took off 0 bases at V and 8 bases at J, with 17 bases between the two ends. Per germline, CDR1 SGHNT and CDR2 YYREEE (reference sequence).

The chain combines TRBV19 with TRBJ1-5, with D possibly being TRBD1 (5 bases). Per the germline V gene, CDR1 is LNHDA and CDR2 is SQIVND (reference sequence). This CDR3 comprises 15 residues. Trimming shortened V by 3 bases and J by 3 bases, and 12 bases separated the two germline ends. This CDR3 is CASSIGQGINQPQHF. The DNA of the CDR3 is TGTGCCAGTAGTATCGGGCAGGGTATCAATCAGCCCCAGCATTTT.

The V gene is TRBV5-1, the J gene TRBJ2-2; TRBD2 agrees at 8 bases. The trim removed 3 bases at V and 4 bases at J, leaving 8 bases unmatched. Germline V gives CDR1 SGHRS, CDR2 YFSETQ. The CDR3 sequence is 16 residues long. CDR3 coding DNA: TGCGCCAGCAGCTCTACTAGCGGAGTCCTCACCGGGGAGCTGTTTTTT. Amino acid sequence: CASSSTSGVLTGELFF.

Notes on this clone: Other nucleotide sequences in the sample specify the same CDR3. The chain couples TRBV6-1 to TRBJ2-7, with 9 nucleotides matching TRBD2. CDR3 size: 15 residues. Per germline, CDR1 MNHNS and CDR2 SASEGT. With 0 bases clipped from V and 0 bases from J, the junction kept 0 bases outside the gene matches. The CDR3 DNA is TGTGCCAGCAGTGAAGCACTAGCGGGCTCCTACGAGCAGTACTTC. It specifies CASSEALAGSYEQYF.

The rearrangement joins TRBV28 to TRBJ1-2, with TRBD1 as a possible D gene (6 bases). Trimming removed 5 bases at V and 8 bases at J, with 18 bases between. Germline loops: CDR1 MDHEN, CDR2 SYDVKM. The CDR3 spans 14 residues. CDR3 residues: CASSNTGRIGGYTF. The DNA for the CDR3 is TGTGCCAGCAGTAACACAGGGCGAATCGGCGGCTACACCTTC.

Concerning this clone itself: Within the sample, other DNA sequences also encode this same CDR3. The rearrangement joins TRBV30 to TRBJ1-2; TRBD1 agrees at 7 bases. The V segment lost 0 bases and the J segment 6 bases; nucleotides outside the gene matches: 4. CDR3 length: 13 residues. CDR1 and CDR2 from the germline V gene are GTSNPN and SVGIG (reference sequence). Here the CDR3 DNA reads TGTGCCTGGAGTGTAGGGCAGGGGGATGGCTACACCTTC. Protein sequence: CAWSVGQGDGYTF.

J is TRBJ1-2 and V is TRBV5-4; D unresolved. This CDR3 has 15 amino acids. Trimming pared 0 bases from V and 3 bases from J, leaving 12 bases between. Germline CDR1 reads SGHNT; CDR2 reads YYREEE (reference sequence). CDR3 bases: TGTGCCAGCAGCTTGGGGCGGAGGGAAGACTATGGCTACACCTTC. Its translation is CASSLGRREDYGYTF.

The rearrangement links TRBV5-1 to TRBJ1-1; 7 nucleotides line up with TRBD1. Germline V CDR1 and CDR2: SGHRS, YFSETQ. The CDR3 contains 14 residues. V gave up 1 base and J gave up 2 bases; unmatched junction bases: 2. This CDR3 reads CASSLQGVNTEAFF. In nucleotides, the CDR3 is TGCGCCAGCAGCTTGCAGGGGGTCAACACTGAAGCTTTCTTT.

This chain connects TRBV28 to TRBJ2-6; D call uncertain. Trimming took 7 bases from V and 2 from J, leaving 6 bases between them. CDR1 and CDR2 from the germline V gene are MDHEN and SYDVKM. There are 13 residues in the CDR3. The DNA of the CDR3 is TGTGCCAGCACTTATACTGGGGCCAACGTCCTGACTTTC. Encoded protein: CASTYTGANVLTF.

The chain employs TRBV27 and TRBJ1-1, with TRBD1 identical over 7 bases. CDR1 and CDR2 (germline): MNHEY, SMNVEV (reference sequence). The CDR3 length is 14 residues. V shed 6 bases, J shed 0 bases, and the junction held 4 bases outside the gene matches. As DNA, the CDR3 is TGTGCCAGCAGATCCGACAGGGTGAACACTGAAGCTTTCTTT. It translates to CASRSDRVNTEAFF.

The chain recombines TRBV15 with TRBJ1-1, with D maybe TRBD1 (6 bases). Germline V gene sequence: CDR1 LNHNV, CDR2 YYDKDF (reference sequence). The ends were cut back, 5 bases at V and 0 bases at J, with 19 bases in the middle. The CDR3 contains 17 residues. The CDR3 is CATSPTRDQGMNTEAFF. The CDR3 DNA sequence: TGTGCCACCAGCCCAACACGAGACCAGGGGATGAACACTGAAGCTTTCTTT.